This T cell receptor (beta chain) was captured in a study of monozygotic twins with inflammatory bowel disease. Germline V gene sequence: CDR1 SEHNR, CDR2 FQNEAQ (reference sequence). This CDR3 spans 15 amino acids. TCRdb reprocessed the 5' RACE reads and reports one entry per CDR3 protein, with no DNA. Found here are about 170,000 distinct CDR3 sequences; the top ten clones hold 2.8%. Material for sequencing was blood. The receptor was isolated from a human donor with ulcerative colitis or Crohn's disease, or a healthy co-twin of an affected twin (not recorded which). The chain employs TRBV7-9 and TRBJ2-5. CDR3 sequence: CASSWTGSFQETQYF.